Listed below are T cell receptor beta chains from one sample, sequenced in a study of T cells expressing NK-cell markers. TCRdb reprocessed the 5' RACE reads and reports one entry per CDR3 protein, with no DNA. This sample contains 550,000 to 600,000 distinct CDR3 sequences. Sequencing used blood T cells: a sorted CD56 or NKG2C T cell subset, CD4+ or CD8+ T cells, or bulk PBMC T cells (not recorded which). The receptors come from a young man in good health. Each CDR3 is given with its conserved first and last residue. The order of the fields is J gene, CDR3 length, V gene, CDR3 protein.

TRBJ1-1 13 TRBV7-9 CASSGRGPGEAFF
TRBJ1-1 13 TRBV12-3/TRBV12-4 CASSRQVNTEAFF
TRBJ2-1 15 TRBV20-1 CSAGLPEVSDNEQFF
TRBJ2-7 14 TRBV5-5 CASSSGTSLNEQYF
TRBJ2-7 11 TRBV28 CASSFRGPGDF
TRBJ2-5 15 TRBV6-5 CASSYTRTSMETQYF
TRBJ1-5 13 TRBV28 CASTPQVRQPQHF
TRBJ2-1 15 TRBV24-1 CATSDLDRDHNEQFF
TRBJ1-2 13 TRBV3-1 CASSYQGVEGYTF
TRBJ2-1 13 TRBV7-2 CASSRRGVNEQFF
TRBJ2-4 15 TRBV28 CASSRPGTAKNIQYF
TRBJ2-2 14 TRBV5-1 CASSRQGGSGELFF
TRBJ1-4 13 TRBV7-3 CASSPTGGEALFF
TRBJ2-5 15 TRBV20-1 CSAPNRLAGGGTQYF
TRBJ2-1 13 TRBV5-5 CASSLGWESEQFF
TRBJ2-7 12 TRBV29-1 CSVSLAGYEQYF
TRBJ2-1 15 TRBV5-1 CASSLRTSGSNEQFF
TRBJ2-5 14 TRBV12-3/TRBV12-4 CASSLTGGGETQYF
TRBJ2-1 15 TRBV7-3 CASSSEAALLNEQFF
TRBJ2-5 15 TRBV15 CAVAGTSDSQETQYF
TRBJ2-5 18 TRBV6-2/TRBV6-3 CASSYSTDSGRIQETQYF
TRBJ2-3 15 TRBV24-1 CATSDFEAGGDTQYF
TRBJ2-1 13 TRBV30 CAAGVGKGNEQFF
TRBJ2-3 14 TRBV7-6 CASSTSIGVDTQYF
TRBJ1-2 14 TRBV3-1 CASSQLKDRGGYTF
TRBJ1-6 16 TRBV20-1 CSARGSGTDNNSPLHF
TRBJ2-7 16 TRBV29-1 CSVYRLGDRGMYEQYF
TRBJ2-1 15 TRBV20-1 CSAGAGELGYNEQFF
TRBJ2-1 16 TRBV20-1 CSARLIAGEYHNEQFF